The clone carrying this TCR beta chain has only one observation. What it binds is unknown. CDR1 and CDR2 (germline): LGHNA, YSLEER. V gave up 0 bases and J gave up 4 bases; unmatched junction bases: 11. The CDR3 is 17 residues long. These data originate in a study of CD8 T cells in ankylosing spondylitis. The study, taken as a whole, reports: Earlier reports found some motif variants in synovial fluid and blood in reactive arthritis.

Researchers built TCR beta libraries using quantitative 5'-RACE with molecular barcodes. In TCRdb, the 5' RACE reads were re-called with MiXCR into one record per CDR3 protein. The sample includes over 130,000 distinct CDR3 sequences, under 45% of them seen just once. Sequences were obtained from synovial fluid, either unsorted or a sorted T cell fraction (not recorded which). J is TRBJ2-7 and V is TRBV4-3; 8 bases are shared with TRBD2. This sequence originates from a male donor with ankylosing spondylitis. CDR3 amino acids: CASSQDRTSGRAYEQYF. DNA of the CDR3: TGCGCCAGCAGCCAAGATAGGACCAGCGGGAGAGCATACGAGCAGTACTTC.